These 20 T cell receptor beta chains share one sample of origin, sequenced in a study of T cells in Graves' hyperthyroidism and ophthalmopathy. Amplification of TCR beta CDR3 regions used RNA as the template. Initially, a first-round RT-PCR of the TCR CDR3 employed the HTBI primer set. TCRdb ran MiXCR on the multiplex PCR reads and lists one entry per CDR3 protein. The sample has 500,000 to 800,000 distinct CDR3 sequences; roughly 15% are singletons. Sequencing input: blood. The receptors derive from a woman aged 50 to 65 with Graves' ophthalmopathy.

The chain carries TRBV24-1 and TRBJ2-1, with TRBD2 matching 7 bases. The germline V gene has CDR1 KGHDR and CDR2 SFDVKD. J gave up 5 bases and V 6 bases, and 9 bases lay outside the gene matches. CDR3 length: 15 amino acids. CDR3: CATSLPIAGHNEQFF. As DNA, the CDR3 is TGTGCCACCAGTCTCCCGATAGCGGGCCACAATGAGCAGTTCTTC.

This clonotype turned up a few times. The CDR3 reads CASSPRLYSNQPQHF. The CDR3 DNA is TGTGCCAGTAGCCCACGTCTCTATAGCAATCAGCCCCAGCATTTT. The chain carries TRBV19 and TRBJ1-5, with D hard to call. CDR3 length: 15 amino acids. Trimming left V 6 bases short and J 0 bases short, with 12 bases between. Looked up from germline, CDR1 is LNHDA and CDR2 is SQIVND (reference sequence). Based on the CDR3 plus reference TRBV19 and TRBJ1-5, the full variable domain is DGGITQSPKYLFRKEGQNVTLSCEQNLNHDAMYWYRQDPGQGLRLIYYSQIVNDFQKGDIAEGYSVSREKKESFPLTVTSAQKNPTAFYLCASSPRLYSNQPQHFGDGTRLSIL.

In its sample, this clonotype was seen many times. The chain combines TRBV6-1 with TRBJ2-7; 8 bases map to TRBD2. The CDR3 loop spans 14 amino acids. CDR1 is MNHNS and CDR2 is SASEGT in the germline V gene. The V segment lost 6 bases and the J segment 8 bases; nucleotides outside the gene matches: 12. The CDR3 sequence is CASRALAGFYQQYF. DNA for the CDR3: TGTGCCAGCAGGGCTCTAGCGGGTTTTTACCAGCAGTACTTC.

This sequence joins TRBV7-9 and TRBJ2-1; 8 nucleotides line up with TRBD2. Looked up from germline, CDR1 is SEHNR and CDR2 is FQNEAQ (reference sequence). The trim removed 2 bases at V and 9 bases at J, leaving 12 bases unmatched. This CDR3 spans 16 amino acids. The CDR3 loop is CASSLLVVSGKAEQFF. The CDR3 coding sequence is TGTGCCAGCAGCTTATTAGTGGTTAGCGGGAAGGCTGAGCAGTTCTTC.

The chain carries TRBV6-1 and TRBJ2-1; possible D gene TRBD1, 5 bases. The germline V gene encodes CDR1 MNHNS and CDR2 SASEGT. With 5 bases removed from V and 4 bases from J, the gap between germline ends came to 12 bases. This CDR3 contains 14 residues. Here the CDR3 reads CASSRMTEYNEQFF. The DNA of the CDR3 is TGTGCCAGCAGTAGAATGACAGAGTACAATGAGCAGTTCTTC.

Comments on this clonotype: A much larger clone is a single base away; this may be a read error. CDR3 in DNA: TGTGCCAGCAGCATATCCGGGGGCCCAGATACGCAGTATTTT. Its protein product is CASSISGGPDTQYF. V and J are TRBV7-2 and TRBJ2-3; D might be TRBD1 or TRBD2, each matching 6 bases. Germline CDR1 is SGHTA and CDR2 is FQGNSA. This CDR3 comprises 14 residues. V lost 5 bases to trimming and J lost 4 bases, with 13 bases between them.

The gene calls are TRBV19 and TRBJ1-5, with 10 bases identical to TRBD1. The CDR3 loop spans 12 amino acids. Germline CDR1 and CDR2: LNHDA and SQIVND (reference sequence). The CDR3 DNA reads TGTGCAGCCGGGACAGGGGTGCAGCCCCAGCATTTT. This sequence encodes CAAGTGVQPQHF.

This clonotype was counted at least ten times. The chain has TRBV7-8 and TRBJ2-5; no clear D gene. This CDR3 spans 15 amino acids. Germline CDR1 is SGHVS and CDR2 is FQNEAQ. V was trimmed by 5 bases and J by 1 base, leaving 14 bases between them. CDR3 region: CASSTYASPQETQYF. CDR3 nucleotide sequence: TGTGCCAGCAGCACCTACGCGTCTCCCCAAGAGACCCAGTACTTC. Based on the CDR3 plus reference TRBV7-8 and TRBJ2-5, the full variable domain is GAGVSQSPRYKVAKRGQDVALRCDPISGHVSLFWYQQALGQGPEFLTYFQNEAQLDKSGLPSDRFFAERPEGSVSTLKIQRTQQEDSAVYLCASSTYASPQETQYFGPGTRLLVL.

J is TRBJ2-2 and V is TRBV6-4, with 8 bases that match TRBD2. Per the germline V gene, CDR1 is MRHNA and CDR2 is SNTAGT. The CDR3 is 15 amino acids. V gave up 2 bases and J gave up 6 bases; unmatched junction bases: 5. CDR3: CASSDRAGVSGELFF. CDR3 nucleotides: TGTGCCAGCAGTGACAGAGCGGGAGTATCCGGGGAGCTGTTTTTT.

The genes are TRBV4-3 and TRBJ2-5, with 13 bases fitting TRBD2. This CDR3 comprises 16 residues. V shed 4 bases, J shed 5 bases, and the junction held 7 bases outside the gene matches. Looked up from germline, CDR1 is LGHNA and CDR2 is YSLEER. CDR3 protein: CASSLQLAGGEETQYF. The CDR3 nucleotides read TGCGCCAGCAGCCTGCAACTAGCGGGAGGGGAGGAGACCCAGTACTTC.

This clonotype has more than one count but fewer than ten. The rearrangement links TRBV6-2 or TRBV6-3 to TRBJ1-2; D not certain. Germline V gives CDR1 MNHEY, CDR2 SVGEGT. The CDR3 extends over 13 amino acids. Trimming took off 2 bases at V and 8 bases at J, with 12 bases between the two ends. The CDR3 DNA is TGTGCCAGCAGTTACAATAAGGGTGGCGGCTACACCTTC. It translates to CASSYNKGGGYTF.

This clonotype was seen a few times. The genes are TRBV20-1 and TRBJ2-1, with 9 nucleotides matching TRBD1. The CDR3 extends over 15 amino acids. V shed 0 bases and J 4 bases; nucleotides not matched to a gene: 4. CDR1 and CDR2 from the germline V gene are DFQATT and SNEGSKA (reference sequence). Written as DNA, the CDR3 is TGCAGTGCTAGAGATCGACAGGGGGGATACAATGAGCAGTTCTTC. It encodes CSARDRQGGYNEQFF.

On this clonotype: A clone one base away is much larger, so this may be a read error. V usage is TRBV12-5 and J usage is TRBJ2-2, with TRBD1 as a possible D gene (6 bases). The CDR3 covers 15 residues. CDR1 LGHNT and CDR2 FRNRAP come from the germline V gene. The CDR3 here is CASAMRGIGTGVLFF. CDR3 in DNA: TGTGCTAGTGCCATGAGGGGGATTGGCACCGGGGTGCTGTTTTTT.

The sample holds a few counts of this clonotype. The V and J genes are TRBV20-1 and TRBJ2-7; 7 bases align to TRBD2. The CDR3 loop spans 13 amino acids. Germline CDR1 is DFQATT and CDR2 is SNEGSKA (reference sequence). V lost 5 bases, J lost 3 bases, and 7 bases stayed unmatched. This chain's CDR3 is CSAPGTTFYEQYF. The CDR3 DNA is TGCAGTGCTCCCGGGACTACATTCTACGAGCAGTACTTC.

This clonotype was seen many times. The chain's CDR3 is CASSFTGTSGSPGEQFF. The CDR3 DNA is TGTGCCAGCAGCTTCACCGGGACTAGCGGGAGTCCTGGCGAGCAGTTCTTC. The chain combines TRBV7-2 with TRBJ2-1; 14 nucleotides match TRBD2. The CDR3 covers 17 residues. Unmatched junction bases numbered 11, after V lost 3 bases and J lost 10 bases. Germline assignment: CDR1 SGHTA and CDR2 FQGNSA.

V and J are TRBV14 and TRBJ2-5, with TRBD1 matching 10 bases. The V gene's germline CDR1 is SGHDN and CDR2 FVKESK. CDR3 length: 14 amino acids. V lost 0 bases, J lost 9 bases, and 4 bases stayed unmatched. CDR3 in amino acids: CASSQESGTGAQYF. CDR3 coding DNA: TGTGCCAGCAGCCAAGAGTCGGGGACAGGGGCCCAGTACTTC. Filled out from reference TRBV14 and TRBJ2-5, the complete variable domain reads EAGVTQFPSHSVIEKGQTVTLRCDPISGHDNLYWYRRVMGKEIKFLLHFVKESKQDESGMPNNRFLAERTGGTYSTLKVQPAELEDSGVYFCASSQESGTGAQYFGPGTRLLVL.

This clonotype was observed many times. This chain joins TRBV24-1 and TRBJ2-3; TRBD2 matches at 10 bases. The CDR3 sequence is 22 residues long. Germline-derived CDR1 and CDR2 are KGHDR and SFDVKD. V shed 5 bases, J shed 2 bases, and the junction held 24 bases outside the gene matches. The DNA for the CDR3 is TGTGCCACCAGTGCCTCTCCCTCAAACATACTAGCGGGGCTAGAGGTCACAGATACGCAGTATTTT. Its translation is CATSASPSNILAGLEVTDTQYF.

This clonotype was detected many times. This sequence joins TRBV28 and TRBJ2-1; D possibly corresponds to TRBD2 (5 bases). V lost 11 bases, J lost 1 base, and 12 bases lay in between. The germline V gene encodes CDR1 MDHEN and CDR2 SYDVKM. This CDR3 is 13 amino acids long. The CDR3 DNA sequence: TGTGCCGTCCCAGGAGGATCCTACAATGAGCAGTTCTTC. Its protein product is CAVPGGSYNEQFF.

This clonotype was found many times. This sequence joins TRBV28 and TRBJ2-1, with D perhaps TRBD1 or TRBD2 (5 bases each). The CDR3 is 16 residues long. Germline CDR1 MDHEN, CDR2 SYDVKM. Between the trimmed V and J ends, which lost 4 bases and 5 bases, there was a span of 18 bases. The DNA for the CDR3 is TGTGCCAGCAGTTCCTCCGGGACCCTACCGAACAATGAGCAGTTCTTC. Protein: CASSSSGTLPNNEQFF.

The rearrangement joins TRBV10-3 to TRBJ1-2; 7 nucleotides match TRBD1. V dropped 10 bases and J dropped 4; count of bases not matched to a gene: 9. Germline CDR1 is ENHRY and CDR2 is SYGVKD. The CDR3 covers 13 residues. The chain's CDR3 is CASETGTAYGYTF. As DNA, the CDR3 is TGTGCCAGTGAAACCGGGACAGCCTATGGCTACACCTTC.